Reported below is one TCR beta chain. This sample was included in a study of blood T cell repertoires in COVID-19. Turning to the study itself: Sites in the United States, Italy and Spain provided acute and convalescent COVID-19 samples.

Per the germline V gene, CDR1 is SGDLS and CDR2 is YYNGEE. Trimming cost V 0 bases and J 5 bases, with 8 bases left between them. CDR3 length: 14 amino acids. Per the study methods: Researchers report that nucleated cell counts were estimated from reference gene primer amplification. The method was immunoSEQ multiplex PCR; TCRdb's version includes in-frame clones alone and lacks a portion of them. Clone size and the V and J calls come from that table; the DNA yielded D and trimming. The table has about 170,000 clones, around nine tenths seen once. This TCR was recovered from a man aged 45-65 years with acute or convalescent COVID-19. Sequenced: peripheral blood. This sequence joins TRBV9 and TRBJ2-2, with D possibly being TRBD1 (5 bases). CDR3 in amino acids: CASSVVKGTGELFF. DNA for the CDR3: TGTGCCAGCAGCGTAGTTAAGGGGACCGGGGAGCTGTTTTTT.